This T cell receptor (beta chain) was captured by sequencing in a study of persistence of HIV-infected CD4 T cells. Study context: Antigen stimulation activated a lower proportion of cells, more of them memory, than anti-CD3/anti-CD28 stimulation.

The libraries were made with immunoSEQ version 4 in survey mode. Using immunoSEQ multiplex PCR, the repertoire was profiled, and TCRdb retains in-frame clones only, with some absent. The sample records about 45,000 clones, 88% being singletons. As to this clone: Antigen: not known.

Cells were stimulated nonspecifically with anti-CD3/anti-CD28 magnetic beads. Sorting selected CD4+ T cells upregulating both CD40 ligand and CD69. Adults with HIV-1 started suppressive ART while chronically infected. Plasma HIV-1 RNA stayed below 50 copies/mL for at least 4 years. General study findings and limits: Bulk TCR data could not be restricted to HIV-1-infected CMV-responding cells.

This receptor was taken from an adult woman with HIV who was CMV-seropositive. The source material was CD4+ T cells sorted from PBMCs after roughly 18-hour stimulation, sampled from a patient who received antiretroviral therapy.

The CDR3 reads CALTRDSGTEAFF. CDR3 nucleotides: TGTGCCCTAACCAGGGATTCGGGCACTGAAGCTTTCTTT. The chain carries TRBV30 and TRBJ1-1, with a tentative D call TRBD1 (5 bases). CDR1 is GTSNPN, CDR2 SVGIG, per germline (reference sequence). There are 13 residues in the CDR3. Trimming cost V 8 bases and J 4 bases, with 17 bases left between them.